Listed below are T cell receptor beta chains from one sample, sequenced in a study of blood T cell repertoires in COVID-19. Here immunoSEQ multiplex PCR was the method, and the copy in TCRdb shows in-frame clones only, minus some. The table has about 310,000 clones, roughly 86% seen once; the top ten hold around 8%. The source material was peripheral blood. The receptors were sampled from a woman between 50 and 59 years old who had recovered from COVID-19. Each CDR3 is given with its conserved first and last residue. The D gene is left open where the match is weak. Not all rows give a size; the values are once, few, many and, for expanded clones, a class.

d_call: NA; v_call: TRBV5-1; j_call: TRBJ2-1; clone_size: NA; cdr3_aa: CASSLAGVNNEQFF; cdr3_nt: TGCGCCAGCAGCTTGGCCGGGGTCAACAATGAGCAGTTCTTC
d_call: NA; v_call: TRBV2; j_call: TRBJ1-5; clone_size: few; cdr3_aa: CASHGQGYNQPQHF; cdr3_nt: TGTGCCAGTCATGGGCAGGGCTACAATCAGCCCCAGCATTTT
d_call: NA; v_call: TRBV6-2/TRBV6-3; j_call: TRBJ2-3; clone_size: NA; cdr3_aa: CASSYPPTSHRSDTQYF; cdr3_nt: TGTGCCAGCAGTTACCCGCCGACTAGTCACAGATCAGATACGCAGTATTTT
d_call: NA; v_call: TRBV4-1; j_call: TRBJ2-7; clone_size: NA; cdr3_aa: CASSQGFGRDYEQYF; cdr3_nt: TGCGCCAGCAGCCAAGGGTTCGGCAGGGACTACGAGCAGTACTTC
d_call: NA; v_call: TRBV7-8; j_call: TRBJ1-2; clone_size: NA; cdr3_aa: CASSLFTVYGYTF; cdr3_nt: TGTGCCAGCAGCTTATTTACAGTCTATGGCTACACCTTC
d_call: TRBD2; v_call: TRBV7-2; j_call: TRBJ2-2; clone_size: NA; cdr3_aa: CASSREGLDTGELFF; cdr3_nt: TGTGCCAGCAGCCGCGAGGGACTAGACACCGGGGAGCTGTTTTTT
d_call: TRBD1; v_call: TRBV28; j_call: TRBJ1-2; clone_size: once; cdr3_aa: CASSLMAGQGFGYTF; cdr3_nt: TGTGCCAGCAGTCTCATGGCGGGACAGGGTTTTGGCTACACCTTC
d_call: NA; v_call: TRBV19; j_call: TRBJ1-4; clone_size: NA; cdr3_aa: CASSILGGGEKLFF; cdr3_nt: TGTGCCAGTAGTATCCTTGGGGGAGGGGAAAAACTGTTTTTT
d_call: NA; v_call: TRBV28; j_call: TRBJ1-5; clone_size: NA; cdr3_aa: CASSQNRELQPQHF; cdr3_nt: TGTGCCAGCAGTCAAAACAGGGAGCTTCAGCCCCAGCATTTT
d_call: NA; v_call: TRBV29-1; j_call: TRBJ2-1; clone_size: NA; cdr3_aa: CSVRGGDSYNEQFF; cdr3_nt: TGCAGCGTACGAGGGGGTGATTCCTACAATGAGCAGTTCTTC
d_call: TRBD1; v_call: TRBV28; j_call: TRBJ2-1; clone_size: NA; cdr3_aa: CASHRDSYNEQFF; cdr3_nt: TGTGCCAGCCACAGGGACAGTTACAATGAGCAGTTCTTC
d_call: TRBD1; v_call: TRBV5-5; j_call: TRBJ1-1; clone_size: NA; cdr3_aa: CASRNGQGQTEAFF; cdr3_nt: TGTGCCAGCAGAAACGGACAGGGTCAGACTGAAGCTTTCTTT
d_call: NA; v_call: TRBV28; j_call: TRBJ2-7; clone_size: many; cdr3_aa: CASSLFLRGGMDEQYF; cdr3_nt: TGTGCCAGCAGTTTATTTCTTCGAGGAGGTATGGACGAGCAGTACTTC
d_call: TRBD2; v_call: TRBV27; j_call: TRBJ2-7; clone_size: NA; cdr3_aa: CASRLAGGPGEQYF; cdr3_nt: TGTGCCAGCAGGCTAGCGGGAGGGCCCGGCGAGCAGTACTTC
d_call: NA; v_call: TRBV6-5; j_call: TRBJ1-2; clone_size: NA; cdr3_aa: CASSSRTGMAGYTF; cdr3_nt: TGTGCCAGCAGCTCCCGTACAGGGATGGCTGGCTACACCTTC
d_call: TRBD1; v_call: TRBV7-2; j_call: TRBJ1-2; clone_size: NA; cdr3_aa: CASSFDRGNTGYTF; cdr3_nt: TGTGCCAGCAGCTTCGACAGGGGAAACACTGGCTACACCTTC
d_call: TRBD1; v_call: TRBV6-1; j_call: TRBJ1-5; clone_size: NA; cdr3_aa: CASSGDPNRGYQPQHF; cdr3_nt: TGTGCCAGCAGTGGAGACCCTAACAGGGGATATCAGCCCCAGCATTTT
d_call: TRBD1; v_call: TRBV28; j_call: TRBJ1-5; clone_size: NA; cdr3_aa: CASSAALTGGSNQPQHF; cdr3_nt: TGTGCCAGCAGTGCTGCACTCACAGGGGGCAGCAATCAGCCCCAGCATTTT
d_call: TRBD1; v_call: TRBV7-9; j_call: TRBJ2-4; clone_size: NA; cdr3_aa: CASSTRQGSDIQYF; cdr3_nt: TGTGCCAGCAGCACAAGACAGGGTTCGGACATTCAGTACTTC
d_call: NA; v_call: TRBV5-6; j_call: TRBJ2-5; clone_size: once; cdr3_aa: CASTVWPPRLTETQYF; cdr3_nt: TGTGCCAGCACCGTGTGGCCGCCGAGGTTAACAGAGACCCAGTACTTC
d_call: NA; v_call: TRBV27; j_call: TRBJ1-2; clone_size: once; cdr3_aa: CASSPRRDNYGYTF; cdr3_nt: TGTGCCAGCAGTCCGAGACGGGATAACTATGGCTACACCTTC
d_call: NA; v_call: TRBV5-6; j_call: TRBJ1-5; clone_size: NA; cdr3_aa: CASSLASISNQPQHF; cdr3_nt: TGTGCCAGCAGCTTGGCCAGTATTAGCAATCAGCCCCAGCATTTT
d_call: NA; v_call: TRBV7-2; j_call: TRBJ1-5; clone_size: NA; cdr3_aa: CASSFPGDQPQHF; cdr3_nt: TGTGCCAGCAGCTTTCCAGGGGATCAGCCCCAGCATTTT
d_call: TRBD1; v_call: TRBV5-8; j_call: TRBJ2-2; clone_size: NA; cdr3_aa: CASSSRQGKNTGELFF; cdr3_nt: TGTGCCAGCAGCTCCAGACAGGGAAAAAACACCGGGGAGCTGTTTTTT
d_call: NA; v_call: TRBV4-2; j_call: TRBJ1-1; clone_size: NA; cdr3_aa: CASSQQDGGAEAFF; cdr3_nt: TGTGCCAGCAGCCAACAGGACGGGGGAGCTGAAGCTTTCTTT
d_call: TRBD2; v_call: TRBV10-3; j_call: TRBJ2-1; clone_size: NA; cdr3_aa: CAISESGSGYNEQFF; cdr3_nt: TGTGCCATCAGTGAGTCGGGTAGCGGGTACAATGAGCAGTTCTTC
d_call: NA; v_call: TRBV14; j_call: TRBJ1-4; clone_size: NA; cdr3_aa: CASSQEYSTHIEKLFF; cdr3_nt: TGTGCCAGCAGCCAAGAGTACTCAACCCATATTGAAAAACTGTTTTTT
d_call: NA; v_call: TRBV10-1; j_call: TRBJ2-3; clone_size: NA; cdr3_aa: CAIVRSGGGSDTQYF; cdr3_nt: TGCGCCATTGTGAGGTCCGGGGGTGGTTCAGATACGCAGTATTTT
d_call: NA; v_call: TRBV7-2; j_call: TRBJ2-6; clone_size: NA; cdr3_aa: CASSPVMAGGANVLTF; cdr3_nt: TGTGCCAGCAGCCCTGTGATGGCGGGGGGGGCCAACGTCCTGACTTTC
d_call: NA; v_call: TRBV28; j_call: TRBJ2-5; clone_size: NA; cdr3_aa: CASSRAGQQETQYF; cdr3_nt: TGTGCCAGCAGTAGGGCGGGACAGCAAGAGACCCAGTACTTC
d_call: NA; v_call: TRBV7-2; j_call: TRBJ2-3; clone_size: few; cdr3_aa: CASSSPGPDTQYF; cdr3_nt: TGTGCCAGCAGCTCTCCAGGGCCCGATACGCAGTATTTT
d_call: NA; v_call: TRBV5-1; j_call: TRBJ2-7; clone_size: NA; cdr3_aa: CASSLAFSGNEQYF; cdr3_nt: TGCGCCAGCAGCTTGGCCTTCTCAGGGAACGAGCAGTACTTC
d_call: TRBD1; v_call: TRBV27; j_call: TRBJ2-2; clone_size: once; cdr3_aa: CASSSTGSYTGELFF; cdr3_nt: TGTGCCAGCAGTTCGACAGGGTCATACACCGGGGAGCTGTTTTTT
d_call: NA; v_call: TRBV3-1/TRBV3-2; j_call: TRBJ1-2; clone_size: NA; cdr3_aa: CASSQEGRSYGYTF; cdr3_nt: TGTGCCAGCAGCCAAGAGGGGCGGTCCTATGGCTACACCTTC
d_call: TRBD1; v_call: TRBV7-9; j_call: TRBJ2-6; clone_size: NA; cdr3_aa: CASSVMTGSSGANVLTF; cdr3_nt: TGTGCCAGCAGCGTAATGACAGGGAGCTCTGGGGCCAACGTCCTGACTTTC
d_call: TRBD1; v_call: TRBV4-3; j_call: TRBJ1-1; clone_size: NA; cdr3_aa: CASSQRGQGNTEAFF; cdr3_nt: TGCGCCAGCAGCCAACGGGGACAGGGGAACACTGAAGCTTTCTTT
d_call: TRBD1; v_call: TRBV19; j_call: TRBJ1-4; clone_size: NA; cdr3_aa: CASYDRGRATNEKLFF; cdr3_nt: TGTGCCAGCTACGACAGGGGACGCGCAACTAATGAAAAACTGTTTTTT
d_call: NA; v_call: TRBV7-2; j_call: TRBJ1-1; clone_size: once; cdr3_aa: CASSLGIGGAFF; cdr3_nt: TGTGCCAGCAGCTTAGGCATAGGGGGAGCTTTCTTT
d_call: NA; v_call: TRBV19; j_call: TRBJ1-5; clone_size: few; cdr3_aa: CASSVTGPYQPQHF; cdr3_nt: TGTGCCAGTAGTGTCACAGGGCCTTATCAGCCCCAGCATTTT
d_call: TRBD1; v_call: TRBV4-1; j_call: TRBJ2-1; clone_size: NA; cdr3_aa: CASSQAGTVDNEQFF; cdr3_nt: TGCGCCAGCAGCCAAGCCGGGACAGTAGACAATGAGCAGTTCTTC
d_call: TRBD2; v_call: TRBV24-1; j_call: TRBJ2-1; clone_size: NA; cdr3_aa: CATSDTRTSYNWFF; cdr3_nt: TGTGCCACCAGTGATACTCGGACTAGCTATAATTGGTTCTTC
d_call: NA; v_call: TRBV2; j_call: TRBJ1-2; clone_size: once; cdr3_aa: CASRVPVYGYTF; cdr3_nt: TGTGCCAGCAGAGTACCAGTCTATGGCTACACCTTC
d_call: TRBD2; v_call: TRBV12-3/TRBV12-4; j_call: TRBJ2-7; clone_size: NA; cdr3_aa: CASSYLAGGEQYF; cdr3_nt: TGTGCCAGCAGTTATCTAGCGGGAGGGGAGCAGTACTTC
d_call: NA; v_call: TRBV27; j_call: TRBJ1-5; clone_size: NA; cdr3_aa: CASSLAGGGNQPQHF; cdr3_nt: TGTGCCAGCAGTTTGGCCGGCGGGGGCAATCAGCCCCAGCATTTT
d_call: NA; v_call: TRBV6-5; j_call: TRBJ1-1; clone_size: NA; cdr3_aa: CASSRWGEENTEAFF; cdr3_nt: TGTGCCAGCAGCCGGTGGGGGGAAGAGAACACTGAAGCTTTCTTT
d_call: NA; v_call: TRBV27; j_call: TRBJ2-7; clone_size: NA; cdr3_aa: CASSSESKPSYEQYF; cdr3_nt: TGTGCCAGCAGTTCTGAAAGTAAGCCCTCCTACGAGCAGTACTTC
d_call: NA; v_call: TRBV19; j_call: TRBJ2-7; clone_size: NA; cdr3_aa: CASSIRLGEQYF; cdr3_nt: TGTGCCAGTAGTATTAGACTAGGCGAGCAGTACTTC